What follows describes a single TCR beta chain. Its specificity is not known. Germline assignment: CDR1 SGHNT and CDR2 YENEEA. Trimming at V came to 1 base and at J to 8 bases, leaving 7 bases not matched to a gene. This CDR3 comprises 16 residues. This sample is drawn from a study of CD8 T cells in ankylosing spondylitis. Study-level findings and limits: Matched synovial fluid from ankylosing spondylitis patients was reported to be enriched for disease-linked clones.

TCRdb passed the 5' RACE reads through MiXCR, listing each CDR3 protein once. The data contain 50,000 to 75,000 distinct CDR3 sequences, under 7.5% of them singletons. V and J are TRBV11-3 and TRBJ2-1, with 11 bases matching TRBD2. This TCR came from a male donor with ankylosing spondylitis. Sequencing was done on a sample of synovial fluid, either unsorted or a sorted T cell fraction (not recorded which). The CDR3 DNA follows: TGTGCCAGCAGCTTAGGGGTAGCGGGAGGGCCCCATGAGCAGTTCTTC. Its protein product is CASSLGVAGGPHEQFF.